The 3 T cell receptor beta chains presented below share a single source sample, sequenced in a study of shared clonotypes between healthy human individuals. Profiled with immunoSEQ multiplex PCR; TCRdb holds only in-frame clones, not every one. The repertoire includes approximately 1.5 million clones, 95% to 99% of them detected once, and approximately 0.45% sits in the top ten. Input material: naive CD4+ T cells sorted from blood. The subset is: CD45RA+ positively selected. The source is a man aged 25 to 45 in good health.

The rearrangement uses TRBV5-4 and TRBJ1-1; the D is unclear. Trimming shortened V by 1 base and J by 1 base, and 11 bases separated the two germline ends. CDR3 length equals 15 residues. The V gene's germline CDR1 is SGHNT and CDR2 YYREEE (reference sequence). Here the CDR3 DNA reads TGTGCCAGCAGCTTGAGTGTTGGGGAGAACACTGAAGCTTTCTTT. It translates to CASSLSVGENTEAFF.

The chain carries TRBV5-1 and TRBJ2-5; D gene uncertain. Germline assignment: CDR1 SGHRS and CDR2 YFSETQ. The CDR3 spans 15 residues. V lost 2 bases to trimming and J lost 1 base, with 12 bases between them. Here the CDR3 reads CASSFRQAIQETQYF. CDR3 coding DNA: TGCGCCAGCAGCTTCAGGCAGGCAATCCAAGAGACCCAGTACTTC.

The chain uses TRBV15 and TRBJ1-4; D possibly corresponds to TRBD1 (6 bases). The germline CDR1 and CDR2 sequences are LNHNV and YYDKDF (reference sequence). V lost 1 base, J lost 0 bases, and 15 bases lay in between. CDR3 size: 18 residues. CDR3 sequence (DNA): TGTGCCACCAGCAGAGCCGGGACACTACTTGCAACTAATGAAAAACTGTTTTTT. Its protein product is CATSRAGTLLATNEKLFF.